This entry describes one T cell receptor (beta chain). Its antigen is as yet unknown. The CDR3 totals 13 residues. V was pared by 9 bases and J by 6 bases, with 8 bases of the junction left unmatched. CDR1 is WNHNN and CDR2 is SYGVQD in the germline V gene (reference sequence). CD4+ T cells specific for antigen were expanded with viral peptide pools by the ViraFEST assay before sequencing. With approximately 10 days of culture completed, CD4+ T cells were isolated. Vaccinated participants had no history of SARS-CoV-2 infection and tested negative for nucleocapsid antibodies. PBMC cultures contained about 1.9 million cells per well, approximately 10 IU/ml IL-2 and about 9.7 ug/ml peptides. Cells had half their medium changed to IL-2 medium on days 3 and 7. The data were taken from a study of vaccination effects on CD4 cells after COVID-19. Overall study findings and caveats: In the late period after vaccination, infection- and vaccine-induced clones contracted markedly.

Sequenced by immunoSEQ multiplex PCR; TCRdb stores in-frame clones only, minus some. The repertoire holds 35,000 to 45,000 clones, around 81% seen once, with less than 14% in the top ten. The TCR was taken from a human donor who received a COVID-19 vaccine. The chain combines TRBV10-1 with TRBJ1-2; 9 bases agree with TRBD1. The source material was CD4+ T cells from PBMCs cultured with SARS-CoV-2 spike peptides, sampled before COVID-19 vaccination. The DNA for the CDR3 is TGCGCCAGTAGGACAGGGGAATTAGATGGCTACACCTTC. The encoded protein is CASRTGELDGYTF.